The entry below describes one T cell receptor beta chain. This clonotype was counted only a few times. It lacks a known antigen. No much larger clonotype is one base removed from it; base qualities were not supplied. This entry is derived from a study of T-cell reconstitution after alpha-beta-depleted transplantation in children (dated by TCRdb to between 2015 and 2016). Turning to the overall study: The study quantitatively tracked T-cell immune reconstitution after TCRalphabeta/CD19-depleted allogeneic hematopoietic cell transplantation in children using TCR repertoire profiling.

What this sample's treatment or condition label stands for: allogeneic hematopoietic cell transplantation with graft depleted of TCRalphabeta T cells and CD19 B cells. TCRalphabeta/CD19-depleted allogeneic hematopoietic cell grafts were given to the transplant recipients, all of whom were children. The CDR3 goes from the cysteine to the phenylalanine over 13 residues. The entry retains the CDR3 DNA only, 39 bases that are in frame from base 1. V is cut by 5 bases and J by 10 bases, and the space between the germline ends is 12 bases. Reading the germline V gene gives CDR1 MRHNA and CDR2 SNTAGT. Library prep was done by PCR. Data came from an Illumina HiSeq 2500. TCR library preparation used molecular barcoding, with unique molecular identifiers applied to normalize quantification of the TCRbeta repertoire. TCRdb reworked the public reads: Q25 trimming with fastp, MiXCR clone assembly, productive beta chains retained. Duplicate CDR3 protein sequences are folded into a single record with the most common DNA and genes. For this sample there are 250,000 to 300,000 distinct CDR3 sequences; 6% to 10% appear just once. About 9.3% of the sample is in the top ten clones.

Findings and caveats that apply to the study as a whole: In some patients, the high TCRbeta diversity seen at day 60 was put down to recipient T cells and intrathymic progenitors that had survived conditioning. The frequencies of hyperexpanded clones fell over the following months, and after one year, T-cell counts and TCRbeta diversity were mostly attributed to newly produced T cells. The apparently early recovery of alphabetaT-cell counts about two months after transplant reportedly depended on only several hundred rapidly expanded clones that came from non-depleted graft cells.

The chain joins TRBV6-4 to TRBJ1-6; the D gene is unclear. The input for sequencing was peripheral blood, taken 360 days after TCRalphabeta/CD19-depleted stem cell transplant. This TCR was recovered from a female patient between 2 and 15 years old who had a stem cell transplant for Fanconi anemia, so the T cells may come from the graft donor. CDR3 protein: CASSSQGGSPLHF. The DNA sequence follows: TGTGCCAGCAGTAGTCAAGGAGGGTCACCCCTCCACTTT.